This T cell receptor beta chain was retrieved from a study of PD-1 blockade in classical Hodgkin lymphoma. Method: immunoSEQ multiplex PCR; TCRdb's copy keeps in-frame clones and lacks some. The sample lists 15,000 to 20,000 clones; about 80% were seen once. Time point indicated: cycle 4 day 1 (C4D1), after five to seven weeks of nivolumab. No patient escaped relapse after autologous stem cell transplantation, and brentuximab vedotin exposure varied. The germline V gene has CDR1 MNHEY and CDR2 SVGAGI. V lost 2 bases and J 2 bases, leaving 9 bases between the germline ends. The CDR3 is made up of 15 amino acids.

The TCR sequence derives from a human donor with classical Hodgkin lymphoma. The material sequenced was peripheral blood mononuclear cells (PBMCs), taken before the fourth cycle of nivolumab. The V gene is TRBV6-5, the J gene TRBJ1-4; D remains ambiguous. The CDR3 DNA is TGTGCCAGCAGTTACGAGGTGTCTACTAATGAAAAACTGTTTTTT. Protein product: CASSYEVSTNEKLFF.